Below, one T cell receptor beta chain is given with its context. Its antigen is undetermined. This sample stems from a study of cytomegalovirus exposure and HLA in healthy donors. The study, taken as a whole, reports: In an earlier analysis, about 87% or about 30%: the productive usage of most TCR beta V segments. Roughly even sequencing depth across donors was the assumption behind the presence/absence analyses. Later examination showed HLA-associated TCR beta chains had greater clonal expansion than equally common others. TCR beta V- and J-gene trimming was later associated with a missense DCLRE1C variant.

This CDR3 region has 16 residues. V trimming: 7 bases; J trimming: 1 base; junction bases outside the gene matches: 9. Germline CDR1 and CDR2: MNHNY and SVGAGI (reference sequence). Researchers ran the PCR with 60 Vbeta and 13 Jbeta primers. TCRdb's table, derived via immunoSEQ multiplex PCR, lists solely in-frame clones and lacks some. In the table there are roughly 140,000 clones, 65% to 90% of which are singletons. Sequencing was done on a sample of PBMCs. The genes are TRBV6-6 and TRBJ1-1; 10 bases are a match to TRBD1. The sequence was collected from a female donor in good health and CMV-seronegative. The CDR3 sequence: CASTEGQGMGNTEAFF. The CDR3 DNA follows: TGTGCCAGCACCGAGGGACAGGGGATGGGGAACACTGAAGCTTTCTTT.